This note documents a single T cell receptor beta chain sequence. Repertoires were generated with immunoSEQ multiplex PCR, while TCRdb's copy carries only in-frame clones and drops some. Altogether about 34,000 clones are present, over 80% being singletons, with the ten largest covering around 3.4%. The record originates from a study of PD-1 blockade in mismatch repair-deficient tumors. Germline V gene data show CDR1 as SNHLY and CDR2 as FYNNEI. The V and J ends lost 4 bases and 2 bases, in that order; junction bases with no gene match: 5. The CDR3 contains 15 residues. The sequence was obtained from an adult with mismatch repair-deficient cancer. The source material was PBMCs, sampled roughly 6 weeks after starting pembrolizumab. The chain recombines TRBV2 with TRBJ2-1; 7 bases are a match to TRBD2. The CDR3, as DNA: TGTGCCAGCAGTGCGGGGGAGGGACCCTACAATGAGCAGTTCTTC. Residues: CASSAGEGPYNEQFF.